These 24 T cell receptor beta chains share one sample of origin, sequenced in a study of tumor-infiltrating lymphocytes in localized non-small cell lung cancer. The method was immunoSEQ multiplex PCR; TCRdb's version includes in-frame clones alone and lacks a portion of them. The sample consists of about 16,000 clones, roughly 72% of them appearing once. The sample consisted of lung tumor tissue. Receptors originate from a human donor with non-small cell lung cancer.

The CDR3 loop is CASSLGTVGGNTIYF. CDR3 sequence (DNA): TGTGCCAGCAGCTTAGGGACAGTCGGGGGAAACACCATATATTTT. The genes are TRBV7-9 and TRBJ1-3; D might be TRBD1 (6 bases). The CDR3 has 15 residues. Germline CDR1 is SEHNR and CDR2 is FQNEAQ (reference sequence). The V end was cut by 1 base, the J end by 4 bases, with 11 bases between.

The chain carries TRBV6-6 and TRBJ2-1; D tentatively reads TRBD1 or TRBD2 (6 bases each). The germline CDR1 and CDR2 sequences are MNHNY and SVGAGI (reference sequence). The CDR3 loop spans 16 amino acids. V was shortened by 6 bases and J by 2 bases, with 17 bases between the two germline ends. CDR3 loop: CASSKVRGVTYNEQFF. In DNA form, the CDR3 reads TGTGCCAGCAGCAAAGTTAGGGGGGTTACCTACAATGAGCAGTTCTTC.

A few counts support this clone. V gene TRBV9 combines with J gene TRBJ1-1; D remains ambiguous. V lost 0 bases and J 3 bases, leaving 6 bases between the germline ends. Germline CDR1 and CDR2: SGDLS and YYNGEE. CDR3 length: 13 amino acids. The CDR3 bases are TGTGCCAGCAGCGTAGAGACTGACACTGAAGCTTTCTTT. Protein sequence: CASSVETDTEAFF.

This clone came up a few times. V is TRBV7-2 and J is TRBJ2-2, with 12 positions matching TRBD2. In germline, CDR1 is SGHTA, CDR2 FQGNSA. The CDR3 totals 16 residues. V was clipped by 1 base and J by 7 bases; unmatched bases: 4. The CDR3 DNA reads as TGTGCCAGCAGCTTAGGACTAGCGGGAGCGATCGGGGAGCTGTTTTTT. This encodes CASSLGLAGAIGELFF.

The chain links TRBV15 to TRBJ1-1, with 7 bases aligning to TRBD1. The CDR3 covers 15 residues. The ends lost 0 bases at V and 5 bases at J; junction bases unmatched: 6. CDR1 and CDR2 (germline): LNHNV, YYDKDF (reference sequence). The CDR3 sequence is CATSRETGVVTEAFF. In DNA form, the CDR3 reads TGTGCCACCAGCAGAGAAACAGGGGTAGTAACTGAAGCTTTCTTT.

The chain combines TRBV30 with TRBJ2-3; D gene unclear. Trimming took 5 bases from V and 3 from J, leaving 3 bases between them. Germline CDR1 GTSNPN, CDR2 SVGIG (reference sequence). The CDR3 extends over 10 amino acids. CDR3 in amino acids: CAWGTDTQYF. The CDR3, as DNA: TGTGCCTGGGGTACAGATACGCAGTATTTT. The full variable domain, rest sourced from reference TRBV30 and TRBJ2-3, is SQTIHQWPATLVQPVGSPLSLECTVEGTSNPNLYWYRQAAGRGLQLLFYSVGIGQISSEVPQNLSASRPQDRQFILSSKKLLLSDSGFYLCAWGTDTQYFGPGTRLTVL.

CDR3 sequence reads: CASSLERTASYNEQFF. Here the CDR3 DNA reads TGTGCCAGCAGCTTAGAGAGGACAGCCTCCTACAATGAGCAGTTCTTC. The chain recombines TRBV7-9 with TRBJ2-1, with D possibly matching TRBD1 (6 bases). Germline V lookup: CDR1 SEHNR, CDR2 FQNEAQ (reference sequence). The CDR3 totals 16 residues. Between the trimmed V and J ends, which lost 1 base and 0 bases, there was a span of 10 bases.

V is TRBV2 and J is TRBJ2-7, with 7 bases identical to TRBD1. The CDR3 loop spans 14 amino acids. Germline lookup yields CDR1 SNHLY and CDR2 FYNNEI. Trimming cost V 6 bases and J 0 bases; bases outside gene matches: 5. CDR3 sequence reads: CASRAQGHSYEQYF. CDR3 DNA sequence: TGTGCCAGCAGGGCACAGGGGCACTCCTACGAGCAGTACTTC.

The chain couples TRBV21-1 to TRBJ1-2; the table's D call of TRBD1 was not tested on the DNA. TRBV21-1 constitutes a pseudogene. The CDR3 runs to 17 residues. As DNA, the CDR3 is TGTGCCAGCAGCAAAGCGGAGGTGGGCGGACAGAACTATGGCTACACCTTC. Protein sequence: CASSKAEVGGQNYGYTF.

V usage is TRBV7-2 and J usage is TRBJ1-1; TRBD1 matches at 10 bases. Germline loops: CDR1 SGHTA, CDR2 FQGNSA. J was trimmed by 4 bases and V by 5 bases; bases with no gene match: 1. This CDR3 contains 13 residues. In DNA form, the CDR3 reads TGTGCCAGCAGCCGGGACAGGGGCACTGAAGCTTTCTTT. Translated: CASSRDRGTEAFF.

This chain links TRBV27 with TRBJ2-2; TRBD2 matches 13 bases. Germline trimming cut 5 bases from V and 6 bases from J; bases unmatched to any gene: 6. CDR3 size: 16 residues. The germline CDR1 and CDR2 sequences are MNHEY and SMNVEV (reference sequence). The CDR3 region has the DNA TGTGCCAGCAGTCGGACTAGCGGGAGTGTGTCCGGGGAGCTGTTTTTT. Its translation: CASSRTSGSVSGELFF.

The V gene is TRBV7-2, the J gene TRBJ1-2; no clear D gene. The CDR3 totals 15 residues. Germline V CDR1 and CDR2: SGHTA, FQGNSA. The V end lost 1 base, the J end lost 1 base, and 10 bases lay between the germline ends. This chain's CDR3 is CASSLDSNGNYGYTF. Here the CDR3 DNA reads TGTGCCAGCAGCTTAGACAGCAACGGTAACTATGGCTACACCTTC.

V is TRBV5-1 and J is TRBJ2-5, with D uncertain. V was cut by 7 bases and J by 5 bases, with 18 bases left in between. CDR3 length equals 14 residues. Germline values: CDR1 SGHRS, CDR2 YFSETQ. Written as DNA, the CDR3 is TGCGCCAGCCAACTCACCCCCGGCACGGAGACCCAGTACTTC. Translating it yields CASQLTPGTETQYF.

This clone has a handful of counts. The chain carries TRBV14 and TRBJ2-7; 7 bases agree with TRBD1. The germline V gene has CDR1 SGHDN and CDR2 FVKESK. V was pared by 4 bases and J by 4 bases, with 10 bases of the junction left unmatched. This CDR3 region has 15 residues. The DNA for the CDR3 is TGTGCCAGCAGCCCACGGACAGGTTTGGGATACGAGCAGTACTTC. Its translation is CASSPRTGLGYEQYF. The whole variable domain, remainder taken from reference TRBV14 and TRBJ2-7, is EAGVTQFPSHSVIEKGQTVTLRCDPISGHDNLYWYRRVMGKEIKFLLHFVKESKQDESGMPNNRFLAERTGGTYSTLKVQPAELEDSGVYFCASSPRTGLGYEQYFGPGTRLTVT.

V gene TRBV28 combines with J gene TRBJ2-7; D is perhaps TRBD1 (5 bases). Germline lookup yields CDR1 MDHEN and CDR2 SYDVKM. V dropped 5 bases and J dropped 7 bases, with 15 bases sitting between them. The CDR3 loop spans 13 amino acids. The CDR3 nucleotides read TGTGCCAGCAGTCGCCCCCCAGGGATGGAGCAGTACTTC. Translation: CASSRPPGMEQYF. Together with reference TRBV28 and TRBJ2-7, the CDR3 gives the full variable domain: DVKVTQSSRYLVKRTGEKVFLECVQDMDHENMFWYRQDPGLGLRLIYFSYDVKMKEKGDIPEGYSVSREKKERFSLILESASTNQTSMYLCASSRPPGMEQYFGPGTRLTVT.

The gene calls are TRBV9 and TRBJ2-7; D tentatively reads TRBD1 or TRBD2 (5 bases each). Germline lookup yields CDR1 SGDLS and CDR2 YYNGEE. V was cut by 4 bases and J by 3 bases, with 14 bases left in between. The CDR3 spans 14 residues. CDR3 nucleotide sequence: TGTGCCAGCAGCCTCGGGACGGATTTCTACGAGCAGTACTTC. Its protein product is CASSLGTDFYEQYF.

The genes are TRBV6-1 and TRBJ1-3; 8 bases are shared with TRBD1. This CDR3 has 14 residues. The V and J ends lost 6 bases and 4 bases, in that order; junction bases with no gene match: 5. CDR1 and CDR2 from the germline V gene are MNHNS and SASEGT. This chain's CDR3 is CASRTGTGGNTIYF. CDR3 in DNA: TGTGCCAGCAGGACAGGGACAGGCGGAAACACCATATATTTT.

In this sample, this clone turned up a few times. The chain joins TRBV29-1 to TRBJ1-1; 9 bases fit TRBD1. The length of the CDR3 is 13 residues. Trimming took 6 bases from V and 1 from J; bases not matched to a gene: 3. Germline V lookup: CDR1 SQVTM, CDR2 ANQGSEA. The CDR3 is CSVDRGTNTEAFF. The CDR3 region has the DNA TGCAGCGTCGACAGGGGGACGAACACTGAAGCTTTCTTT.

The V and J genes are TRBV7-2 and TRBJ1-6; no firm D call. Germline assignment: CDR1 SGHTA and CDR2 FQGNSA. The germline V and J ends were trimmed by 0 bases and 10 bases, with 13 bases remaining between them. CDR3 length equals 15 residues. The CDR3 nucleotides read TGTGCCAGCAGCTTAGCGCGTCAGGCAGGATCACCCCTCCACTTT. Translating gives CASSLARQAGSPLHF.

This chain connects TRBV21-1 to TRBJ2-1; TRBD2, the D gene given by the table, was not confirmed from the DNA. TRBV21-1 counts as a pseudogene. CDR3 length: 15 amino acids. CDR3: CARGKGGACYNEQFF. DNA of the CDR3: TGTGCCAGAGGGAAGGGAGGGGCTTGTTACAATGAGCAGTTCTTC.

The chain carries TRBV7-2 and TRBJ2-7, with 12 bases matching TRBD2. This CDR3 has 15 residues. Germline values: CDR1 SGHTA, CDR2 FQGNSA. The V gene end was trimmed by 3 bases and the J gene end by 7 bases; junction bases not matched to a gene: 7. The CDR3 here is CASSFSSGGAREQYF. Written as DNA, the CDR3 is TGTGCCAGCAGCTTCTCTAGCGGGGGGGCCAGAGAGCAGTACTTC.

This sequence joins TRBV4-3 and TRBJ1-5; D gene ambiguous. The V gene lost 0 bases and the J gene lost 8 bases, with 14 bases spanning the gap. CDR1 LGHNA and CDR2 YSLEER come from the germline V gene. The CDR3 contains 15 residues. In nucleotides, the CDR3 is TGCGCCAGCAGCCAAGATCGTCACGGCCTAAAGCCCCAGCATTTT. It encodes CASSQDRHGLKPQHF.

The CDR3 spells CATNSLTGGTYNEQFF. The CDR3 DNA reads TGTGCCACCAATTCCCTAACAGGGGGAACCTACAATGAGCAGTTCTTC. The chain couples TRBV10-3 to TRBJ2-1, with 8 bases identical to TRBD1. The germline V gene has CDR1 ENHRY and CDR2 SYGVKD. CDR3 length: 16 residues. After removal of 10 bases from V and 2 bases from J, the junction contained 13 bases not matched to a gene.

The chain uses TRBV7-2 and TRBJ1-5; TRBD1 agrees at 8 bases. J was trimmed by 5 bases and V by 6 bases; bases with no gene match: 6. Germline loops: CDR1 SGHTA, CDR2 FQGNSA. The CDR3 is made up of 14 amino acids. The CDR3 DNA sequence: TGTGCCAGCAGGGAGGCAGGGGGCGATCAGCCCCAGCATTTT. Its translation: CASREAGGDQPQHF.